This T cell receptor (beta chain) derives from a study of radiation and T cells in renal cell carcinoma (dated by TCRdb to 2019 to 2021). About the study as a whole: Samples came from a clinical trial, in which primary renal cell carcinomas received 15 Gy stereotactic body radiation therapy followed by nephrectomy 4 weeks later. In total, almost 55 samples, comprising some 25 tumors and some 27 peripheral blood samples, were subjected to TCR beta sequencing. A total of 3.5 million to 4.5 million unique CDR3 nucleotide sequences, encoding roughly 3,000,000 unique CDR3 amino acid sequences, were found across all 50 or so samples. Study-wide conclusions, independent of this receptor: Because pretreatment tumor biopsies were not available, the baseline intratumoral presence of clonotypes could not be determined. Because the trial had a single-armed design, the trial could not examine how radiation dose or scheduling affected the TCR repertoire. Changes in the blood repertoire were not tracked past 4 weeks after treatment. In blood, the top tumor clonotypes increased between baseline and 2 weeks post-radiation and then shrank by 4 weeks, which suggests that tumor-resident clones expanded only transiently.

Of note for this clone: No antigen is known for it. The record has no base qualities; no much larger clone is one base away.

The time point label, read with the paper, signifies: baseline pretreatment blood. The label giving this sample's treatment or condition can be read as: 15 Gy SBRT to primary tumor, nephrectomy 4 weeks later. To follow tumor-enriched clonotypes, serial peripheral blood was collected from radiation-treated patients at baseline and at 2 weeks and 4 weeks after SBRT. Every patient had renal cell carcinoma of clear cell pathology. Genomic DNA for TCR sequencing was prepared using the QIAamp DNA Blood Mini Kit (Qiagen). The analyses included only samples that passed all quality control checks. The immunoSEQ kit was used, according to the manufacturer's recommendations, to generate TCR beta libraries from genomic DNA. Library preparation used a first multiplex PCR with proprietary primers, then a second PCR adding unique barcodes, with bead cleanups after each round. A kit-provided positive control reaction and a negative control reaction were included in every sample batch. The final libraries underwent checking on an Agilent 4200 TapeStation D1000 ScreenTape, volumetric pooling, and quantification by qPCR. Sequencing ran on an Illumina NextSeq500 with a MidOutput 150-cycle cartridge, using 156 Read1 and 15 Index1 cycles with kit custom primers. The pooled library was loaded at around 1 pM with an approximately 20% PhiX control spike-in. The study's own analysis went as follows. Vendor-processed data were analyzed in R, with a clonotype defined as all T cells sharing the same CDR3 nucleotide sequence. For clone abundance analyses, frequencies were normalized to the 10,000 most abundant clones in each sample. Public T cell clones, which averaged fewer than five per sample, were excluded before analysis. An abundance difference of at least 32-fold between compartments was the criterion for calling clonotypes tumor-enriched or baseline blood-enriched. A beta-binomial differential abundance model was applied to find clonotypes that expanded or contracted between blood time points. The Baroni-Urbani and Buser coefficient was used to measure tumor-blood repertoire similarity, and groups were compared with two-tailed Wilcoxon tests in R. As stored in TCRdb, this immuneACCESS dataset retains in-frame rearrangements with V and J assigned. A fraction of the clones does not appear; measured against another copy, unresolved V genes explain less than half of the discrepancy, and the remainder lacks a known reason. That table gives V, J and clone size, and the DNA gave D and trimming. This sample holds some 150,000 clones; 70% to 90% were observed only once. The ten largest clones take up 12% of the sample.

The sequences come from blood, collected from a patient whose treatment included radiotherapy and nephrectomy. The clonotype comes from a woman between 45 and 60 years old with renal cell carcinoma.

The nucleotides read TGTGCCAGCAGCTTCGGCTTAGCCAAAAACATTCAGTACTTC. Its protein is CASSFGLAKNIQYF. The receptor chain draws on TRBV7-9 and TRBJ2-4; a confident D gene designation cannot be given. V gives up 3 bases and J gives up 0 bases, and the segment between their germline ends measures 6 bases. CDR1 and CDR2 are drawn from the germline V gene (reference sequence): SEHNR, FQNEAQ. The CDR3 numbers 14 residues from cysteine through phenylalanine. Solely the CDR3 DNA is kept, with 42 bases framed from the first base.